These T cell receptor beta chains were read from a single sample in a study of cytomegalovirus exposure and HLA in healthy donors. TCRdb keeps only in-frame clones here, not all; method: immunoSEQ multiplex PCR. The sample consists of 100,000 to 150,000 clones, 73% of them appearing once. What was sequenced was PBMCs. The receptor set was obtained from a man between 60 and 75 years old in good health and CMV-seropositive. CDR3s include the opening cysteine and the closing phenylalanine or tryptophan. Each record gives: CDR3 DNA, CDR3 protein, V gene, clone size, J gene, D gene. The D gene is left open where the match is weak. Expanded clones are given a class, and other clones once, few, many or no size at all.

CDR3 DNA: TGTGCCAGCAGCAGGACTAGCGGGGGGGCCCGAACCGGGGAGCTGTTTTTT; CDR3 protein: CASSRTSGGARTGELFF; V gene: TRBV7-3; clone size: -; J gene: TRBJ2-2; D gene: TRBD2
CDR3 DNA: TGCGCCAGCAGCTTAGGGGTGGAAGAGACCCAGTACTTC; CDR3 protein: CASSLGVEETQYF; V gene: TRBV5-1; clone size: -; J gene: TRBJ2-5; D gene: -
CDR3 DNA: TGCAGTTCAGGTCCTAATGAAAAACTGTTTTTT; CDR3 protein: CSSGPNEKLFF; V gene: TRBV20-1; clone size: -; J gene: TRBJ1-4; D gene: -
CDR3 DNA: TGTGCCAGCAGCGCGGGGGGACTAGCGGGGGCCTTCTACGAGCAGTACTTC; CDR3 protein: CASSAGGLAGAFYEQYF; V gene: TRBV5-4; clone size: -; J gene: TRBJ2-7; D gene: TRBD2
CDR3 DNA: TGTGCCAGCAGCCAGGATGGACTAGCGGGGGGGAGTTACATTCAGTACTTC; CDR3 protein: CASSQDGLAGGSYIQYF; V gene: TRBV4-2; clone size: -; J gene: TRBJ2-4; D gene: TRBD2
CDR3 DNA: TGTGCCAGCAGCTTGGGACAGGGGCTTTATAATTCACCCCTCCACTTT; CDR3 protein: CASSLGQGLYNSPLHF; V gene: TRBV5-6; clone size: -; J gene: TRBJ1-6; D gene: TRBD1
CDR3 DNA: TGTGCCAGCAGCCTCGGGACAGGGGGCCTGAATGAGCAGTTCTTC; CDR3 protein: CASSLGTGGLNEQFF; V gene: TRBV11-2; clone size: -; J gene: TRBJ2-1; D gene: TRBD1
CDR3 DNA: TGCGCCAGCAGTGAGGGACAGCACTATGGCTACCCCTTC; CDR3 protein: CASSEGQHYGYPF; V gene: TRBV10-1; clone size: -; J gene: TRBJ1-2; D gene: -
CDR3 DNA: TGCGCCAGCAGTTTTAATAGCGGGGGGGCGTACAATGAGCAGTTCTTC; CDR3 protein: CASSFNSGGAYNEQFF; V gene: TRBV5-1; clone size: -; J gene: TRBJ2-1; D gene: TRBD2
CDR3 DNA: TGTGCCAGCAGCCCCGGCCGCGGGGGAATTAGCTCCTACAATGAGCAGTTCTTC; CDR3 protein: CASSPGRGGISSYNEQFF; V gene: TRBV7-6; clone size: -; J gene: TRBJ2-1; D gene: TRBD2
CDR3 DNA: TGTGCCAGCAGTTACTCCGGGACAGGGATCCACGAGCAGTACTTC; CDR3 protein: CASSYSGTGIHEQYF; V gene: TRBV6-6; clone size: -; J gene: TRBJ2-7; D gene: TRBD1
CDR3 DNA: TGTGCCAGCAGGAGGACAGGGAATAATGAAAAACTGTTTTTT; CDR3 protein: CASRRTGNNEKLFF; V gene: TRBV27; clone size: few; J gene: TRBJ1-4; D gene: TRBD1
CDR3 DNA: TGTGCCAGCAGCACCCACGGGACAGGGGGCATCAATCAGCCCCAGCATTTT; CDR3 protein: CASSTHGTGGINQPQHF; V gene: TRBV9; clone size: -; J gene: TRBJ1-5; D gene: TRBD1
CDR3 DNA: TGTGCCAGCAGCTCTCTTTGGGGGAACAGGGGCACGGGCACTGAAGCTTTCTTT; CDR3 protein: CASSSLWGNRGTGTEAFF; V gene: TRBV11-2; clone size: -; J gene: TRBJ1-1; D gene: TRBD1
CDR3 DNA: TGTGCCAGCAGCGCGAGGGACAGTTACACTGAAGCTTTCTTT; CDR3 protein: CASSARDSYTEAFF; V gene: TRBV9; clone size: few; J gene: TRBJ1-1; D gene: TRBD1
CDR3 DNA: TGTGCCAGCAGCGAGGACAGGGCTGCTAATTCACCCCTCCACTTT; CDR3 protein: CASSEDRAANSPLHF; V gene: TRBV5-4; clone size: -; J gene: TRBJ1-6; D gene: TRBD1
CDR3 DNA: TGTGCCAGCAGCTGGACAGGCGTCAACACTGAAGCTTTCTTT; CDR3 protein: CASSWTGVNTEAFF; V gene: TRBV28; clone size: -; J gene: TRBJ1-1; D gene: TRBD1
CDR3 DNA: TGTGCCTGGAGGTTGCCGGGAGGGGAAAAACTGTTTTTT; CDR3 protein: CAWRLPGGEKLFF; V gene: TRBV30; clone size: -; J gene: TRBJ1-4; D gene: -
CDR3 DNA: TGCGCCAGCAGAACAACCGGGACAGGGGGCCAAGTAGGGGAAAAACTGTTTTTT; CDR3 protein: CASRTTGTGGQVGEKLFF; V gene: TRBV5-1; clone size: few; J gene: TRBJ1-4; D gene: TRBD1
CDR3 DNA: TGCGCCAGCGGGATAATACCGGGACAGGGTGATGAAAAACTGTTTTTT; CDR3 protein: CASGIIPGQGDEKLFF; V gene: TRBV5-1; clone size: -; J gene: TRBJ1-4; D gene: TRBD1
CDR3 DNA: TGTGCCGGACACGGACAGCCCCAAGAGACCCAGTACTTC; CDR3 protein: CAGHGQPQETQYF; V gene: TRBV11-2; clone size: -; J gene: TRBJ2-5; D gene: -
CDR3 DNA: TGTGCCAGCAGCAAAGATCCGAGTCGGTCAGATACGCAGTATTTT; CDR3 protein: CASSKDPSRSDTQYF; V gene: TRBV21-1; clone size: -; J gene: TRBJ2-3; D gene: -
CDR3 DNA: TGTGCCTGGAGAGCGAAGGCAGCACCTGAAGCTTTCTTT; CDR3 protein: CAWRAKAAPEAFF; V gene: TRBV30; clone size: -; J gene: TRBJ1-1; D gene: -
CDR3 DNA: TGTGCCTGGGCCGGGACAGGAGATCTACGGGAGCAGTTCTTC; CDR3 protein: CAWAGTGDLREQFF; V gene: TRBV30; clone size: -; J gene: TRBJ2-1; D gene: TRBD1